Below are 20 T cell receptor beta chains sequenced from a single sample in a study of neurological immune-mediated disorders. TCRdb processed the 5' RACE reads anew with MiXCR; each CDR3 protein has one entry. The data contain 42,000 or so distinct CDR3 sequences, around 2.5% of them seen just once; the ten biggest clones take up 12%. The specimen sequenced was PBMCs. These receptor sequences come from a man younger than 45 with multiple sclerosis.

This clonotype was seen at least ten times. The chain is built from TRBV7-6 and TRBJ2-7; no firm D call. Germline values: CDR1 SGHVS, CDR2 FNYEAQ. Trimming stripped 5 bases from V and 2 bases from J, with 10 bases between. CDR3 length: 13 amino acids. CDR3 sequence: CASSPLLTYEQYF. DNA for the CDR3: TGTGCCAGCAGCCCGCTACTTACCTACGAGCAGTACTTC. The full variable domain, its missing parts supplied by reference TRBV7-6 and TRBJ2-7, is GAGVSQSPRYKVTKRGQDVALRCDPISGHVSLYWYRQALGQGPEFLTYFNYEAQQDKSGLPNDRFSAERPEGSISTLTIQRTEQRDSAMYRCASSPLLTYEQYFGPGTRLTVT.

This clonotype showed up many times. V and J are TRBV14 and TRBJ2-7; TRBD1 matches at 9 bases. This CDR3 is 16 amino acids long. Per the germline V gene, CDR1 is SGHDN and CDR2 is FVKESK. J lost 3 bases, V lost 1 base, and 7 bases had no gene match. The CDR3, as DNA: TGTGCCAGCAGCCAAGGGAGGGGACAGGGACTCTACGAGCAGTACTTC. Amino acid sequence: CASSQGRGQGLYEQYF.

This clonotype has ten or more counts. CDR3 region: CASSLGGGGRAQDTQYF. The CDR3 region has the DNA TGTGCCAGCAGCTTAGGTGGTGGCGGGAGGGCACAAGATACGCAGTATTTT. The genes are TRBV7-2 and TRBJ2-3, with TRBD2 matching over 9 bases. J lost 5 bases, V lost 1 base, and 10 bases had no gene match. The germline CDR1 and CDR2 sequences are SGHTA and FQGNSA. The CDR3 extends over 17 amino acids.

This clonotype was counted ten times or more. This chain links TRBV7-2 with TRBJ2-7; no firm D call. This CDR3 comprises 13 residues. The germline V gene encodes CDR1 SGHTA and CDR2 FQGNSA. Trimming shortened V by 2 bases and J by 0 bases, and 5 bases separated the two germline ends. The CDR3 bases are TGTGCCAGCAGCTTACAGAGCTCCTACGAGCAGTACTTC. Translating it yields CASSLQSSYEQYF.

The table lists this clonotype with many counts. The chain has TRBV7-8 and TRBJ2-1; D gene ambiguous. Looked up from germline, CDR1 is SGHVS and CDR2 is FQNEAQ. There are 13 residues in the CDR3. Between the trimmed V and J ends, which lost 2 bases and 6 bases, there was a span of 8 bases. As DNA, the CDR3 is TGTGCCAGCAGCTTAACCCAGTCCAATGAGCAGTTCTTC. It is translated as CASSLTQSNEQFF.

This clonotype was observed many times. This chain uses TRBV5-1 with TRBJ1-1, with D possibly matching TRBD1 (6 bases). CDR3 length: 16 residues. Germline V gene sequence: CDR1 SGHRS, CDR2 YFSETQ. Trimming left V 4 bases short and J 1 base short, with 17 bases between. CDR3 sequence reads: CASSLGANRENTEAFF. CDR3 coding DNA: TGCGCCAGCAGCCTTGGCGCCAACAGGGAGAACACTGAAGCTTTCTTT.

This clonotype appeared many times. The chain has TRBV6-5 and TRBJ2-7, with D possibly TRBD2 on 6 matching bases. Between the trimmed V and J ends, which lost 6 bases and 6 bases, there was a span of 21 bases. The CDR3 totals 15 residues. Germline V gene sequence: CDR1 MNHEY, CDR2 SVGAGI. The CDR3 protein is CASSVGSSGSPEQYF. Written as DNA, the CDR3 is TGTGCCAGCAGCGTAGGTTCGAGCGGGTCCCCCGAGCAGTACTTC.

This clonotype was seen repeatedly, ten times or more. V is TRBV11-2 and J is TRBJ1-4; D is ambiguous. From germline, CDR1 is SGHAT and CDR2 FQNNGV. The CDR3 runs 13 residues. V was cut by 3 bases and J by 10 bases, with 12 bases left in between. CDR3 in DNA: TGTGCCAGCAGCTTCGGGGTCACGAGAAAACTGTTTTTT. Amino acid sequence: CASSFGVTRKLFF.

This clonotype came up many times. The rearrangement uses TRBV9 and TRBJ2-7; 9 bases line up with TRBD2. The germline V gene encodes CDR1 SGDLS and CDR2 YYNGEE. The CDR3 sequence is 15 residues long. Unmatched junction bases numbered 1, after V lost 0 bases and J lost 0 bases. The CDR3 reads CASSVAAGGSYEQYF. The CDR3 nucleotides are TGTGCCAGCAGCGTAGCAGCGGGAGGCTCCTACGAGCAGTACTTC.

This clonotype was seen repeatedly, ten times or more. This rearrangement joins TRBV11-2 to TRBJ2-5; D is ambiguous. Germline V CDR1 and CDR2: SGHAT, FQNNGV. The V end was cut by 11 bases, the J end by 4 bases, with 8 bases between. The CDR3 covers 10 residues. DNA for the CDR3: TGTGCCGGCCCAGGAGAGACCCAGTACTTC. It specifies CAGPGETQYF.

This clonotype was observed many times. At one of its ends the junction is not consistent with the germline gene, which may arise from a read error. This chain links TRBV5-1 with TRBJ1-2; 11 nucleotides line up with TRBD1. The CDR3 extends over 13 amino acids. Germline-derived CDR1 and CDR2 are SGHRS and YFSETQ. The CDR3 DNA reads as TGCGCCAGCAGCTCTGGGGACAGGGGGAACGAGGCCTTC. Its protein is CASSSGDRGNEAF.

This clonotype was recorded many times. The chain joins TRBV20-1 to TRBJ2-2; 8 nucleotides align to TRBD1. This CDR3 has 16 residues. CDR1 is DFQATT, CDR2 SNEGSKA, per germline (reference sequence). With 3 bases clipped from V and 7 bases from J, the junction kept 13 bases outside the gene matches. CDR3: CSARDSGTGTSGELFF. The CDR3 DNA reads as TGCAGTGCTAGGGACTCCGGGACAGGCACAAGCGGGGAGCTGTTTTTT.

The table lists this clonotype with many counts. The chain has TRBV5-1 and TRBJ2-3, with D maybe TRBD1 (5 bases). The CDR3 length is 14 residues. Trimming took off 6 bases at V and 4 bases at J, with 15 bases between the two ends. Germline CDR1 and CDR2: SGHRS and YFSETQ. The CDR3 loop is CASKAGPPSDTQYF. The CDR3 coding sequence is TGCGCCAGCAAGGCAGGGCCCCCTTCAGATACGCAGTATTTT.

This clonotype was recorded at least ten times. The chain links TRBV3-1 to TRBJ2-1, with 9 bases that match TRBD2. V trimming: 0 bases; J trimming: 2 bases; junction bases outside the gene matches: 5. The germline CDR1 and CDR2 sequences are LGHDT and YNNKEL (reference sequence). The CDR3 has 17 amino acids. The DNA for the CDR3 is TGTGCCAGCAGCCAAGATCGATTAGCGGGAGCCTACAATGAGCAGTTCTTC. This codes for CASSQDRLAGAYNEQFF.

Many counts were recorded for this clonotype. This chain joins TRBV20-1 and TRBJ2-7; D uncertain. V shed 8 bases and J shed 2 bases, with 16 bases lying between them. Per the germline V gene, CDR1 is DFQATT and CDR2 is SNEGSKA (reference sequence). The CDR3 loop spans 13 amino acids. Here the CDR3 reads CSPLSYGAYEQYF. CDR3 DNA sequence: TGCAGTCCTTTGAGCTACGGAGCCTACGAGCAGTACTTC.

This clonotype was picked up a small number of times. CDR3 in DNA: TGTGCCAGCAGTTTACCTCAGGGGGCGCTGATCGGCAATGAGCAGTTCTTC. It translates to CASSLPQGALIGNEQFF. V usage is TRBV12-3 or TRBV12-4 and J usage is TRBJ2-1; 8 bases fit TRBD1. The CDR3 is 17 amino acids. V lost 2 bases to trimming and J lost 6 bases; unmatched junction nucleotides: 12.

There are many counts of this clonotype. The rearrangement uses TRBV5-1 and TRBJ1-4; 8 nucleotides align to TRBD1. Germline-derived CDR1 and CDR2 are SGHRS and YFSETQ. The CDR3 has 15 residues. Trimming cost V 2 bases and J 0 bases; bases outside gene matches: 0. The CDR3 is CASSLQGATNEKLFF. The CDR3 nucleotides read TGCGCCAGCAGCTTACAGGGGGCAACTAATGAAAAACTGTTTTTT.

Comment on this clonotype: A read error may be the cause here, since a much bigger clone is one base away. The chain recombines TRBV20-1 with TRBJ2-3; D gene uncertain. Trimming shortened V by 3 bases and J by 0 bases, and 10 bases separated the two germline ends. This CDR3 has 14 amino acids. The germline gives CDR1 DFQATT, CDR2 SNEGSKA (reference sequence). The CDR3 spells CSASLRSSTDTQYF. The CDR3 nucleotides are TGCAGTGCTAGCCTGCGGAGTAGCACAGATACGCAGTATTTT.

Many counts were recorded for this clonotype. This chain links TRBV5-1 with TRBJ2-3; 8 bases map to TRBD2. The germline CDR1 and CDR2 sequences are SGHRS and YFSETQ. The V gene end was trimmed by 0 bases and the J gene end by 0 bases; junction bases not matched to a gene: 6. The CDR3 spans 17 residues. The DNA for the CDR3 is TGCGCCAGCAGCTTGGGGCTAGCGGGTCTGAGCACAGATACGCAGTATTTT. Protein: CASSLGLAGLSTDTQYF.

This clonotype occurred once. A much bigger clone sits one base away, suggesting this may be a read error. The gene calls are TRBV20-1 and TRBJ2-4; D is tentatively TRBD1 or TRBD2 (6 bases each). From germline, CDR1 is DFQATT and CDR2 SNEGSKA (reference sequence). The CDR3 covers 16 residues. CDR3 in DNA: TGCAGTGCTAGAATGTCGGCAGGGGAGGCCAAAAAAATTCAGTACTTC. Residues: CSARMSAGEAKKIQYF.